Relative to its sample, the clone carrying this TCR beta chain is large. Its antigen remains unknown. The same CDR3 can be traced to other DNA sequences in this sample. J gave up 2 bases and V 3 bases, and 3 bases lay outside the gene matches. Germline CDR1 SGDLS, CDR2 YYNGEE. This CDR3 spans 15 amino acids. This sample is part of a study of metastatic and nonmetastatic thyroid tumors. Study as a whole: Repertoires of blood and of tissue (tumor or nodule) from malignant and benign thyroid patients were compared.

Every patient was untreated before thyroid surgery. Study-wide results and caveats: As reported, TCR beta diversity in blood and tumor was significantly higher in malignant thyroid tumors than in benign nodules.

In the authors' methods: Differences in CDR3 between clinicopathological groups were drawn on to build a classifier intended to discriminate distant-metastatic papillary thyroid cancer patients. TCRdb re-processed the PCR reads through MiXCR. TCRdb assigned the V and J calls; the authors' analysis was not used. The sample holds about 9,600 clones, roughly 30% seen once. Input material: tumor tissue. The clonotype originates from a female donor with papillary thyroid cancer or a benign thyroid nodule (not recorded which). Some clones in this sample may be carry-over from other donors' samples. This chain connects TRBV9 to TRBJ2-3, with 10 bases that match TRBD2. The DNA of the CDR3 is TGTGCCAGCAGCGCTGGGACTAGCGTCACAGATACGCAGTATTTT. This translates into CASSAGTSVTDTQYF.